Below, one TCR beta chain is given with its context. Its antigen is not known. The data are from a study of T cells in Graves' hyperthyroidism and ophthalmopathy. General study results and limits: Ophthalmopathy was predicted by the model a median of roughly 6.6 months ahead of onset. Most thyroid clonotypes that were expanded above 0.001 also turned up in blood. A model of 13 V-J features distinguished ophthalmopathy from stable hyperthyroidism.

Trimming took off 5 bases at V and 8 bases at J, with 15 bases between the two ends. The length of the CDR3 is 13 residues. Under 3 months was the duration of disease in ophthalmopathy patients, who also had a Clinical Activity Score of at least 3 and a NOSPECS grade of at least 4. There were TCR beta CDR3 regions amplified from RNA transcripts. The study used the HTBI primer set for a first-round RT-PCR of the TCR CDR3. TCRdb itself ran the multiplex PCR reads through MiXCR, one entry per CDR3 protein. The sample records about 640,000 distinct CDR3 sequences, 20% to 25% being singletons. The sample consisted of blood. V gene TRBV12-3 or TRBV12-4 combines with J gene TRBJ1-2; the D is unclear. The TCR comes from a man aged 25 to 40 with Graves' ophthalmopathy. CDR3 DNA sequence: TGTGCCAGCAGTCGCCGGGTAGGGAGCGGCTACACCTTC. Its translation is CASSRRVGSGYTF.